This entry describes one TCR beta chain. Naive CD8 cells lacked CD45RO and underwent positive selection for CCR7, leaving out terminally differentiated effector memory CD45RA+ cells. These data belong to a study of shared clonotypes between healthy human individuals. Study details: For every donor, three CD4 naive, three CD4 memory, two CD8 naive and one CD8 memory plates were used.

The repertoire was sequenced with immunoSEQ multiplex PCR; TCRdb's copy has only in-frame clones and lacks some. The table includes about 2 million clones, about 95% detected once. Germline V gene lookup returns CDR1 LNHDA and CDR2 SQIVND (reference sequence). There are 14 residues in the CDR3. Unmatched junction bases numbered 4, after V lost 5 bases and J lost 8 bases. The rearrangement joins TRBV19 to TRBJ1-6, with 9 bases lining up with TRBD1. This receptor was taken from a man between 18 and 35 years old in good health. The source material was naive CD8+ T cells sorted from blood. CDR3 sequence (DNA): TGTGCCAGTAGTTTACGACAGGGGGATTCACCCCTCCACTTT. Translating gives CASSLRQGDSPLHF.